These T cell receptor beta chains were read from a single sample in a study of tumor-infiltrating lymphocytes in primary liver carcinoma. From the multiplex PCR reads, TCRdb called clonotypes with MiXCR, one entry per CDR3 protein. The table has some 110,000 distinct CDR3 sequences, 80% to 85% seen once. Sequenced input: liver tumor tissue from sampling region 3. These receptor sequences come from a man aged 35 to 55 with primary liver carcinoma and hepatitis B virus infection. Both conserved end residues are part of each CDR3. The D gene is left open where the match is weak. A clone size is listed for some rows: how often the clone was seen (once, few, many), or a class if it is expanded.

v_gene	j_gene	abundance	d_gene	CDR3nt	CDR3aa
TRBV4-3	TRBJ2-7	few	NA	TGCGCCAGCAGCCAAGTTGGGGTGTCAGAGCAGTACTTC	CASSQVGVSEQYF
TRBV7-9	TRBJ1-4	NA	NA	TGTGCCAGCAGCATAGCTGGCCAGGATGAAAAACTGTTTTTT	CASSIAGQDEKLFF
TRBV6-1	TRBJ2-7	once	NA	TGTGCCAGCAGTGAAGTACGAACTAGGGTGAAGTACGAGCAGTACTTC	CASSEVRTRVKYEQYF
TRBV12-3/TRBV12-4	TRBJ1-1	NA	NA	TGTGTCAGCAGTCAATGTATCGGCACTGAAGCTTACTTT	CVSSQCIGTEAYF
TRBV14	TRBJ2-7	NA	TRBD2	TGTGCCAGCACTCAACAGGTTAGCGGGGCCCAGCAGTACTTC	CASTQQVSGAQQYF
TRBV24-1	TRBJ2-5	NA	NA	TGTGCCACCTGTGATCCTAATCCTGGAGAGACCCAGTACTTC	CATCDPNPGETQYF
TRBV29-1	TRBJ1-1	NA	TRBD1	TGCAGCACCGTTGTTGTAGGGGGCTTGAGCACAGAAGCTTTCTTT	CSTVVVGGLSTEAFF
TRBV11-3	TRBJ1-5	NA	NA	TGTGCCAGCAGCTCAGATCTGGGGGTGGCTCAGCCCCATCGTTTT	CASSSDLGVAQPHRF
TRBV5-1	TRBJ2-3	NA	NA	TGCGCCAGCAACTTGAACGGCCGTGCTAGCATAGATACGCAGTATTTT	CASNLNGRASIDTQYF
TRBV11-2	TRBJ2-6	NA	TRBD2	TGTGCCAGCAGACCAAGGATAGGGTGGACTAGGGCCAACATCCTGACTTTC	CASRPRIGWTRANILTF
TRBV6-1	TRBJ2-6	NA	NA	TGTGCCAGCAGTGCCCGGGACACAATCTCTGGGACCAATGTCCTGACTTTC	CASSARDTISGTNVLTF
TRBV29-1	TRBJ1-3	NA	NA	TGCAGCCTTGAGACAGTGATGTCTGGAAACACCATATATTTT	CSLETVMSGNTIYF
TRBV4-1	TRBJ2-7	NA	NA	TGCGCTAGCAGCCGAGGACTCCAACAGGGAAATGAGCAGTACTTC	CASSRGLQQGNEQYF
TRBV10-2	TRBJ2-3	NA	NA	TGCGCCAGGACTCACACAGATACGCAGTACTTT	CARTHTDTQYF
TRBV5-5	TRBJ2-5	medium-sized	TRBD2	TGTGCCAGCAGCTCGAAGACTAGCGGGGAGACCCAGTACTTC	CASSSKTSGETQYF
TRBV6-1	TRBJ2-3	NA	NA	TGTGCCAGCAGTTCCAGGGGTATTGGGGCCGATACGCAGTATTTT	CASSSRGIGADTQYF
TRBV4-2	TRBJ2-3	once	TRBD2	TGTGCCAGCACCCAAGCTGGCGGGAGGGCAGATACGCAGTATTTT	CASTQAGGRADTQYF
TRBV28	TRBJ2-5	NA	NA	TGTGCCAGCAGTGCCCCTATCCCGATAGGTTGGGAGACCCAGTACTTC	CASSAPIPIGWETQYF
TRBV12-3/TRBV12-4	TRBJ2-5	NA	NA	TGCGCCAACAGCCCAGGGGTGGTTCAAGAGACCCAGTACTTC	CANSPGVVQETQYF
TRBV29-1	TRBJ2-6	NA	TRBD2	TGCAGCATTGGAGGGACTAGCGGGAGCCTCACTGGGGCCAGCGTCCTGACTTTC	CSIGGTSGSLTGASVLTF
TRBV11-3	TRBJ2-5	once	TRBD2	TGTGCCAGCAGCTTTGGGGCTAGCGGGAGTCCTTTGGAGGTCCAGTACTTC	CASSFGASGSPLEVQYF
TRBV6-6	TRBJ2-1	NA	NA	TGTGCCAGCAGCCCCCTCAGAGGCGAACTGTTCTTC	CASSPLRGELFF
TRBV29-1	TRBJ2-7	NA	NA	TGCAGCGTTGAAGATCTAGGAGGGAGTTCCTACGAGCAATACTTC	CSVEDLGGSSYEQYF
TRBV6-6	TRBJ2-7	medium-sized	NA	TGTGCCAGCAGTTTTACGGGTTCCTCCTACGAGCAGTACTTC	CASSFTGSSYEQYF
TRBV4-2	TRBJ2-7	NA	NA	TGTGCCAGCAGCCAAGATCGGAACAAGCGGTATTTC	CASSQDRNKRYF
TRBV6-5	TRBJ2-3	NA	TRBD2	TGTGTCAACAACCCAGGACTAGCGGGAACAGATACGCACTATTTT	CVNNPGLAGTDTHYF
TRBV6-5	TRBJ2-7	NA	NA	TGTGCTAGCAGTTACTCTGGTGGATTCAGCTTCTACGAGCAATACTTC	CASSYSGGFSFYEQYF
TRBV12-3/TRBV12-4	TRBJ2-3	medium-sized	NA	TGTGCCATTCGGAGCACAGATACGCAGTATTTT	CAIRSTDTQYF
TRBV9	TRBJ2-2	once	TRBD1	TGTGCCAGCAACGCGACAGGGCTGAACACCGGGGAGCTGTTTTTT	CASNATGLNTGELFF
TRBV7-9	TRBJ2-7	NA	NA	TGTGCCAGCAGTTTAGTGACAGGCGATACCTACGAGCAATACTTC	CASSLVTGDTYEQYF